The 24 T cell receptor beta chains listed next were all sequenced from one sample in a study of T cells in Graves' hyperthyroidism and ophthalmopathy. RNA transcripts provided the source from which TCR beta CDR3 regions were amplified. The HTBI primer set served for first-round RT-PCR of the TCR CDR3. TCRdb analysed the multiplex PCR reads with MiXCR anew, one entry per CDR3 protein. The sample shows about 640,000 distinct CDR3 sequences, more than 20% of them seen only once. The material sequenced was blood. The origin of the receptors is a man under 40 with Graves' ophthalmopathy.

In this sample, this clonotype turned up many times. The V gene is TRBV11-2, the J gene TRBJ2-1; the match to TRBD2 covers 7 bases. In germline, CDR1 is SGHAT, CDR2 FQNNGV. Trimming cost V 0 bases and J 4 bases; bases outside gene matches: 9. The CDR3 covers 17 residues. As DNA, the CDR3 is TGTGCCAGCAGCTTAGATGCCCGCGAAGCGGGGTACAATGAGCAGTTCTTC. This sequence encodes CASSLDAREAGYNEQFF.

The CDR3 region is CASITPGRASEAFF. In DNA, the CDR3 is TGTGCCAGTATCACACCGGGAAGGGCATCTGAAGCTTTCTTT. The V gene is TRBV19, the J gene TRBJ1-1; D gene uncertain. CDR3 size: 14 residues. The ends were cut back, 7 bases at V and 6 bases at J, with 18 bases in the middle. Germline CDR1 and CDR2: LNHDA and SQIVND (reference sequence).

This sequence joins TRBV5-4 and TRBJ2-3, with a tentative D call TRBD2 (6 bases). The V end lost 4 bases, the J end lost 0 bases, and 15 bases lay between the germline ends. CDR1 SGHNT and CDR2 YYREEE come from the germline V gene (reference sequence). The CDR3 runs 16 residues. The CDR3 DNA reads TGTGCCAGCAGCGCGGGGCTCCCCTCTAGCACAGATACGCAGTATTTT. As protein: CASSAGLPSSTDTQYF.

This clonotype has just a few counts. The rearrangement joins TRBV10-2 to TRBJ2-7; tentatively, D is TRBD1 or TRBD2 (6 bases each). V lost 8 bases, J lost 8 bases, and 19 bases lay in between. From germline, CDR1 is WSHSY and CDR2 SAAADI. The CDR3 is made up of 13 amino acids. This chain's CDR3 is CASWGAEPTQQYF. CDR3 DNA: TGCGCCAGCTGGGGGGCTGAACCTACGCAGCAGTACTTC.

Only a few counts were recorded for this clonotype. The V and J genes are TRBV12-3 or TRBV12-4 and TRBJ1-2; 7 nucleotides match TRBD1. CDR3 length: 13 residues. Unmatched junction bases numbered 2, after V lost 3 bases and J lost 4 bases. The CDR3 nucleotides read TGTGCCAGCAGTTTTGGGACAGCCTATGGCTACACCTTC. Translating gives CASSFGTAYGYTF.

This clonotype showed up just a few times. This sequence joins TRBV7-9 and TRBJ2-7; 8 nucleotides line up with TRBD2. CDR3 length: 18 amino acids. Germline-derived CDR1 and CDR2 are SEHNR and FQNEAQ (reference sequence). Trimming took 3 bases from V and 2 from J; bases not matched to a gene: 15. The CDR3 region is CASSLVRLAGLPPYEQYF. In DNA form, the CDR3 reads TGTGCCAGCAGCTTGGTGCGGCTAGCGGGCTTACCTCCCTACGAGCAGTACTTC.

V and J are TRBV28 and TRBJ1-2, with D hard to call. The CDR3 totals 16 residues. V gave up 2 bases and J gave up 0 bases, with 13 bases separating them. Germline CDR1 and CDR2: MDHEN and SYDVKM. CDR3 DNA: TGTGCCAGCAGTTTACCCGCCGCGTACTCTAACTATGGCTACACCTTC. Translated, it gives CASSLPAAYSNYGYTF.

This chain joins TRBV10-3 and TRBJ1-4; D call uncertain. CDR1 ENHRY and CDR2 SYGVKD come from the germline V gene. The CDR3 has 14 residues. V was cut by 3 bases and J by 0 bases, with 5 bases left in between. CDR3: CAISDNPTNEKLFF. Written as DNA, the CDR3 is TGTGCCATCAGTGACAACCCAACTAATGAAAAACTGTTTTTT.

This clonotype showed up just a few times. A read error is possible here, since a much larger clone lies one base away. The genes are TRBV30 and TRBJ1-1; D gene ambiguous. Trimming took off 2 bases at V and 1 base at J, with 8 bases between the two ends. Germline CDR1 and CDR2: GTSNPN and SVGIG (reference sequence). The CDR3 loop spans 13 amino acids. As DNA, the CDR3 is TGTGCCTGGAGTATCGTCAGGAACACTGAAGCTTTCTTT. It translates to CAWSIVRNTEAFF.

This clonotype was detected ten times or more. The chain carries TRBV3-1 and TRBJ2-1; 8 bases fit TRBD2. V shed 4 bases and J 6 bases; nucleotides not matched to a gene: 5. CDR1 and CDR2 (germline): LGHDT, YNNKEL (reference sequence). The CDR3 loop spans 14 amino acids. This CDR3 reads CASSPLGGGNEQFF. In DNA form, the CDR3 reads TGTGCCAGCAGCCCCCTCGGGGGGGGCAATGAGCAGTTCTTC.

The chain has TRBV20-1 and TRBJ2-3; D perhaps matches TRBD2 (6 bases). CDR3 size: 14 residues. CDR1 is DFQATT and CDR2 is SNEGSKA in the germline V gene (reference sequence). With 5 bases removed from V and 2 bases from J, the gap between germline ends came to 14 bases. CDR3 bases: TGCAGTGCTCCTTCTGGGGGGTCCACAGATACGCAGTATTTT. It is translated as CSAPSGGSTDTQYF.

The chain joins TRBV6-5 to TRBJ2-3, with TRBD2 identical over 9 bases. J lost 0 bases, V lost 0 bases, and 10 bases had no gene match. Germline CDR1 is MNHEY and CDR2 is SVGAGI. The length of the CDR3 is 19 residues. CDR3 sequence reads: CASSYSPASGAQSTDTQYF. CDR3 nucleotide sequence: TGTGCCAGCAGTTACTCTCCGGCTAGCGGGGCCCAAAGCACAGATACGCAGTATTTT.

V gene TRBV10-1 combines with J gene TRBJ2-5, with D unresolved. The CDR3 runs 15 residues. V lost 0 bases and J lost 5, with 13 bases in between. Germline assignment: CDR1 WNHNN and CDR2 SYGVQD (reference sequence). The CDR3 region has the DNA TGCGCCAGCAGTGAGTCGATCTCCCGTCCTGAGACCCAGTACTTC. Encoded protein: CASSESISRPETQYF.

In its sample, this clonotype was seen many times. This chain joins TRBV7-2 and TRBJ1-2, with D hard to call. Germline V gene sequence: CDR1 SGHTA, CDR2 FQGNSA. The CDR3 is 15 residues long. Trimming cost V 4 bases and J 4 bases, with 16 bases left between them. The CDR3 loop reads CASSSLGAPGYGYTF. In DNA, the CDR3 is TGTGCCAGCAGCTCCCTAGGTGCTCCTGGCTATGGCTACACCTTC.

This clonotype was observed a handful of times. J is TRBJ2-7 and V is TRBV28; 11 bases align to TRBD1. The CDR3 spans 16 residues. Germline loops: CDR1 MDHEN, CDR2 SYDVKM. The V gene end was trimmed by 5 bases and the J gene end by 0 bases; junction bases not matched to a gene: 6. CDR3 nucleotide sequence: TGTGCCAGCAGTGAGGGGACAGGGGGTGCCTCCTACGAGCAGTACTTC. Encoded protein: CASSEGTGGASYEQYF.

The chain recombines TRBV5-8 with TRBJ1-2; perhaps TRBD1 as D (6 bases). V lost 3 bases to trimming and J lost 4 bases, with 13 bases between them. This CDR3 comprises 14 residues. Germline CDR1 and CDR2: SGHTS and YDEGEE. The CDR3 region has the DNA TGTGCCAGCAGCTCCTCCAGGGGTATCTATGGCTACACCTTC. Residues: CASSSSRGIYGYTF.

The rearrangement joins TRBV19 to TRBJ2-3, with 8 bases aligning to TRBD2. The trim removed 5 bases at V and 5 bases at J, leaving 6 bases unmatched. The length of the CDR3 is 14 residues. CDR1 and CDR2 (germline): LNHDA, SQIVND (reference sequence). The CDR3 DNA is TGTGCCAGTAGTCCGGGACTAGGGCGAGATACGCAGTATTTT. Residues: CASSPGLGRDTQYF.

This clonotype was observed at least ten times. This chain connects TRBV7-2 to TRBJ1-1; D may be TRBD1 (6 bases). The CDR3 extends over 13 amino acids. V lost 6 bases and J lost 6, with 14 bases in between. Germline V CDR1 and CDR2: SGHTA, FQGNSA. The CDR3 sequence is CASRTGAWSEAFF. CDR3 DNA sequence: TGTGCCAGCAGAACGGGGGCGTGGTCTGAAGCTTTCTTT. Full variable domain (remainder filled in from reference TRBV7-2 and TRBJ1-1): GAGVSQSPSNKVTEKGKDVELRCDPISGHTALYWYRQSLGQGLEFLIYFQGNSAPDKSGLPSDRFSAERTGGSVSTLTIQRTQQEDSAVYLCASRTGAWSEAFFGQGTRLTVV.

The V and J genes are TRBV7-3 and TRBJ2-7; no definite D call. V lost 2 bases to trimming and J lost 6 bases, with 11 bases between them. The CDR3 is made up of 13 amino acids. Germline loops: CDR1 SGHTA, CDR2 FQGTGA. The CDR3 reads CASSLGPQGEQYF. In DNA, the CDR3 is TGTGCCAGCAGCTTAGGGCCCCAAGGCGAGCAGTACTTC.

This clonotype was counted only a few times. The chain carries TRBV28 and TRBJ2-7; D is ambiguous. Trimming took off 6 bases at V and 2 bases at J, with 14 bases between the two ends. CDR3 size: 14 residues. The germline V gene has CDR1 MDHEN and CDR2 SYDVKM. As DNA, the CDR3 is TGTGCCAGCAGGTCGATCGTTTACCCCTACGAGCAGTACTTC. Translation gives CASRSIVYPYEQYF.

This clonotype was counted at least ten times. The chain carries TRBV28 and TRBJ2-1, with D maybe TRBD1 (5 bases). Germline loops: CDR1 MDHEN, CDR2 SYDVKM. The CDR3 spans 13 residues. Trimming removed 3 bases from V and 4 bases from J, with 7 bases in between. CDR3 residues: CASSFDRYNEQFF. In DNA form, the CDR3 reads TGTGCCAGCAGTTTCGACAGATACAATGAGCAGTTCTTC.

This sequence joins TRBV5-1 and TRBJ2-2; D perhaps matches TRBD2 (6 bases). The CDR3 consists of 18 residues. Deletions cut 5 bases from V and 3 bases from J, with 23 bases between. Germline CDR1 reads SGHRS; CDR2 reads YFSETQ. CDR3 bases: TGCGCCAGCAGACACGGACGGGAGACCGAAACCCACACCGGGGAGCTGTTTTTT. It specifies CASRHGRETETHTGELFF.

This clonotype was seen many times. This sequence joins TRBV28 and TRBJ1-4, with D perhaps TRBD1 (5 bases). Between the trimmed V and J ends, which lost 10 bases and 7 bases, there was a span of 22 bases. This CDR3 spans 15 amino acids. Germline assignment: CDR1 MDHEN and CDR2 SYDVKM. CDR3: CATEVGPGTSEKLFF. For the CDR3, the DNA is TGTGCCACCGAGGTGGGGCCCGGGACGAGTGAAAAACTGTTTTTT.

This clonotype has more than one count but fewer than ten. V gene TRBV2 combines with J gene TRBJ1-1; no clear D gene. This CDR3 is built from 11 residues. Germline V lookup: CDR1 SNHLY, CDR2 FYNNEI. Trimming pared 6 bases from V and 7 bases from J, leaving 9 bases between. CDR3 sequence reads: CASSQHGEAFF. The CDR3 DNA sequence: TGTGCCAGCAGCCAACACGGTGAAGCTTTCTTT. Together with reference TRBV2 and TRBJ1-1, the CDR3 gives the full variable domain: EPEVTQTPSHQVTQMGQEVILRCVPISNHLYFYWYRQILGQKVEFLVSFYNNEISEKSEIFDDQFSVERPDGSNFTLKIRSTKLEDSAMYFCASSQHGEAFFGQGTRLTVV.